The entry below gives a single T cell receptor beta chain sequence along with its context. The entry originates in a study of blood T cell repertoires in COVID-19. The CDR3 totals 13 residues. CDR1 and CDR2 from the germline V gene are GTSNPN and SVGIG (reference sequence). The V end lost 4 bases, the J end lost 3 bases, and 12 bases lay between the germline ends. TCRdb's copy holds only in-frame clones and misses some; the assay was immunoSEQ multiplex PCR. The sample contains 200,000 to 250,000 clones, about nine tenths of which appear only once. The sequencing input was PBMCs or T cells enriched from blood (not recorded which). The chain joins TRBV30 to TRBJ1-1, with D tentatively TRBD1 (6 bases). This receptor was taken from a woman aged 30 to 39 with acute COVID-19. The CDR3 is CAWNRVFHTEAFF. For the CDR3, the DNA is TGTGCCTGGAACAGGGTTTTTCACACTGAAGCTTTCTTT.